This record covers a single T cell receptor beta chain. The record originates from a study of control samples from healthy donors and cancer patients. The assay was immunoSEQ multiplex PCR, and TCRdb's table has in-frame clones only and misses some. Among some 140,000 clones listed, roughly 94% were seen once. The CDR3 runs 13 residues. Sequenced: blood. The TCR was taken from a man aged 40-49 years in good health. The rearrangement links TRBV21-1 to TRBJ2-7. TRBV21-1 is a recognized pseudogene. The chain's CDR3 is CASSKRTHYEQYF. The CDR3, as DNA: TGTGCCAGCAGCAAACGTACCCACTACGAGCAGTACTTC.